This T cell receptor beta chain appears in the sequencing data of a study of T cell changes during pregnancy in multiple sclerosis. The germline CDR1 and CDR2 sequences are SGHTA and FQGNSA. The CDR3 sequence is 15 residues long. The V segment lost 4 bases and the J segment 0 bases; nucleotides outside the gene matches: 4. Assay: immunoSEQ multiplex PCR; the TCRdb copy retains only in-frame clones and omits some. The profile shows 65,000 to 85,000 clones, about 90% of them singletons. The sequenced sample was CD4+ T cells from peripheral blood mononuclear cells, obtained after pregnancy. This chain connects TRBV7-2 to TRBJ2-7; TRBD1 agrees at 9 bases. The sequence was collected from a female donor with multiple sclerosis, enrolled in a pregnancy study. The CDR3 region is CASSYGTGNSYEQYF. CDR3 sequence (DNA): TGTGCCAGCAGCTATGGGACAGGGAACTCCTACGAGCAGTACTTC.